This entry describes one TCR beta chain. The record originates from a study of blood T cell repertoires in COVID-19. The ends were cut back, 3 bases at V and 8 bases at J, with 14 bases in the middle. The CDR3 has 14 residues. Methods used by the authors: The authors estimated nucleated cell counts from reference gene primer amplification. Profiling relied on immunoSEQ multiplex PCR, and the TCRdb table lists in-frame clones only, not all of them. V and J calls plus clone size are reproduced from that table; the DNA served to infer D and trimming. This table holds 50,000 to 65,000 clones, about 73% found once.

The receptor was derived from a woman of 80 years or more with acute or convalescent COVID-19. Sequenced input: peripheral blood. This chain uses TRBV5-3 with TRBJ1-4, with D possibly TRBD1 on 5 matching bases. TRBV5-3 is known as an ORF, though its function is uncertain. The CDR3 coding sequence is TGTGCCAGAAGCTCCGGACACTCCTTGGAAAAACTGTTTTTT. It specifies CARSSGHSLEKLFF.